Given below is one TCR beta chain in context. The antigen is undetermined. The data were taken from a study of breast tumors, draining lymph nodes, adjacent tissues. General study results and limits: Luminal-like breast cancer showed significantly greater tumor-nontumor repertoire similarity than basal-like breast cancer did. Tumor T cell lymph node origin was a supported hypothesis, not proven.

Germline V gene data show CDR1 as LGHDT and CDR2 as YNNKEL (reference sequence). This CDR3 contains 14 residues. The junction had 10 bases not matched to a gene; V was cut back by 5 bases and J by 9 bases. A single record per CDR3 protein comes from TCRdb applying MiXCR to the multiplex PCR reads. The profile shows approximately 47,000 distinct CDR3 sequences, 23% of them singletons. The chain joins TRBV3-1 to TRBJ2-5; 9 bases are shared with TRBD1. This sequence was found in a female donor with breast cancer. Some clones in this sample may be carry-over from other donors' samples. The source material was breast tumor tissue. The CDR3 DNA reads TGTGCCAGCAGCAAGGGACAGGGTGGCGAGGCCCAGTACTTC. Protein product: CASSKGQGGEAQYF.